The TCR beta chain under discussion was sequenced for a study of blood T cell repertoires in COVID-19. Study-level background: PBMCs, B-cell-depleted T cells, or T cells were the source of the cDNA or gDNA that made up the material.

In the original processing: Reference gene primer amplification gave nucleated cell count estimates. The repertoire was sequenced with immunoSEQ multiplex PCR; TCRdb's copy has only in-frame clones and lacks some. That table supplies the V and J calls and clone size; D and trimming were determined from the DNA. The sample records roughly 320,000 clones, about nine tenths being singletons. It was during active infection that Seattle patients were enrolled and then longitudinally followed. CDR3 length equals 15 residues. The germline V gene encodes CDR1 LGHDT and CDR2 YNNKEL (reference sequence). Trimming removed 2 bases from V and 6 bases from J; junction bases left unmatched: 7.

The TCR was taken from a woman aged 45-60 years with COVID-19, enrolled during active disease. The gene calls are TRBV3-1 (or the pseudogene TRBV3-2) and TRBJ2-5, with TRBD2 matching over 9 bases. The material sequenced was peripheral blood. CDR3 loop: CASSQYSGSQKTQYF. The DNA for the CDR3 is TGTGCCAGCAGCCAATATAGCGGGAGTCAAAAGACCCAGTACTTC.